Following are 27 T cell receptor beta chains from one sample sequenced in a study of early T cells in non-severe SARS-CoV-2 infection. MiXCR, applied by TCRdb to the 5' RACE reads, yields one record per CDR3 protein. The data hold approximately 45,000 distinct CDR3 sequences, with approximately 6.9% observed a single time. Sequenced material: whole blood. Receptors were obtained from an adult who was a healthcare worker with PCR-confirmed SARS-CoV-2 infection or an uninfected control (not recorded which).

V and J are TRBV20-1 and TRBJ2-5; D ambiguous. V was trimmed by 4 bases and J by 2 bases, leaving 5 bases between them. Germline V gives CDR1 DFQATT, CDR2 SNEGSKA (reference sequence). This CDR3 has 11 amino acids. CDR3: CSATIQETQYF. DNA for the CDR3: TGCAGTGCTACTATACAAGAGACCCAGTACTTC.

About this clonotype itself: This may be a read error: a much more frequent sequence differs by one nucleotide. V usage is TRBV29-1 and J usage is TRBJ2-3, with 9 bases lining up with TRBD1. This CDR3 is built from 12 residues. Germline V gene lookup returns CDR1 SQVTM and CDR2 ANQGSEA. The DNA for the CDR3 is TGCAGCGCTGGGACAGGGAGAGATGCGCAGTATTTT. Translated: CSAGTGRDAQYF.

CDR3 coding DNA: TGTGCCAGCAGTTTGGGGACAGTAAACACCGGGGAGCTGTTTTTT. Protein: CASSLGTVNTGELFF. The V call is TRBV27, the J call TRBJ2-2; TRBD1 agrees at 7 bases. The CDR3 covers 15 residues. In germline, CDR1 is MNHEY, CDR2 SMNVEV (reference sequence). Trimming at V came to 3 bases and at J to 2 bases, leaving 3 bases not matched to a gene.

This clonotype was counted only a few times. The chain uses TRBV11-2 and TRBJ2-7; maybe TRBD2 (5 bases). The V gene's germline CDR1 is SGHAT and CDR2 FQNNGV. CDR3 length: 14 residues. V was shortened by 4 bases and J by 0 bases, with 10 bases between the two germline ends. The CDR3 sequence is CASSSLDISYEQYF. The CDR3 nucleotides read TGTGCCAGCAGCTCACTAGACATCTCCTACGAGCAGTACTTC.

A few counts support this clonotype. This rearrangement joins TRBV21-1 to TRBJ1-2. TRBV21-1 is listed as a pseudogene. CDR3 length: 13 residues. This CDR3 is CASSKSKRNGYTF. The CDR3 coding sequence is TGTGCCAGCAGCAAAAGTAAACGGAATGGCTACACCTTC.

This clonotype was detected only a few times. CDR3 sequence reads: CASSSRHPKSYEQYF. DNA of the CDR3: TGTGCCAGCAGCTCACGACACCCCAAATCCTACGAGCAGTACTTC. The V gene is TRBV7-8, the J gene TRBJ2-7, with unresolved D. Trimming stripped 4 bases from V and 1 base from J, with 14 bases between. CDR1 and CDR2 from the germline V gene are SGHVS and FQNEAQ. CDR3 length: 15 amino acids.

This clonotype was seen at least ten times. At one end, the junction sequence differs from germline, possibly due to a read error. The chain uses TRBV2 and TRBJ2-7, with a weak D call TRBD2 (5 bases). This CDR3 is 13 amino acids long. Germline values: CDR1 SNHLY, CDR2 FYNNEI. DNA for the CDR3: TGTGCCAGCAGGGAAGCGGATACCTACGAGCAGTACTTC. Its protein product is CASREADTYEQYF.

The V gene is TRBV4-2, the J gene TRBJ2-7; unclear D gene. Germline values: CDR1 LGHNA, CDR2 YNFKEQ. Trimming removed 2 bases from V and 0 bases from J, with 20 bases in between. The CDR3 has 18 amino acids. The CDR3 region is CASSQIAQASRPSYEQYF. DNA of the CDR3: TGTGCCAGCAGCCAAATCGCCCAGGCGTCCAGGCCCTCCTACGAGCAGTACTTC.

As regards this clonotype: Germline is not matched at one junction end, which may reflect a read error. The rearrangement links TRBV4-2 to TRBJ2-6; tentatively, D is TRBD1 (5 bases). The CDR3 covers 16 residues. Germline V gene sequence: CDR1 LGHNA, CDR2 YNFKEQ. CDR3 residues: CASSQDRASGAIVLTF. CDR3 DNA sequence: TGTGCCAGCAGCCAAGATAGAGCCTCTGGGGCCATCGTCCTGACTTTC.

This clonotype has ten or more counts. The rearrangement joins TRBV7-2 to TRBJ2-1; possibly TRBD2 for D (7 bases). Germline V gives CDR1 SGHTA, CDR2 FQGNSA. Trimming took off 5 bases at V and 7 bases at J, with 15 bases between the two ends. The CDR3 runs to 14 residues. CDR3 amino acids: CASSPGGPSNEQFF. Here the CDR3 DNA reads TGTGCCAGCAGCCCCGGGGGGCCTAGTAATGAGCAGTTCTTC.

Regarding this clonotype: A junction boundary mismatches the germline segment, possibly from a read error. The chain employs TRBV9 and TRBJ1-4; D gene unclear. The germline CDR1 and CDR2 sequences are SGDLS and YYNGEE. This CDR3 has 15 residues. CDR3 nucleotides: TGTGCCGGCAGCGTAGAGGACGGGAATAATGAAAAACTGTTTTTT. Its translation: CAGSVEDGNNEKLFF. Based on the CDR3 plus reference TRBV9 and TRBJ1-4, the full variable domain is DSGVTQTPKHLITATGQRVTLRCSPRSGDLSVYWYQQSLDQGLQFLIQYYNGEERAKGNILERFSAQQFPDLHSELNLSSLELGDSALYFCAGSVEDGNNEKLFFGSGTQLSVL.

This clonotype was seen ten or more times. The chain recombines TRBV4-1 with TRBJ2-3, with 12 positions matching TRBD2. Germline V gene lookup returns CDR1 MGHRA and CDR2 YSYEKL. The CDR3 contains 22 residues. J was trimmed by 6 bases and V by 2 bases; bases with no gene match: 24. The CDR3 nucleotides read TGCGCCAGCAGCCAACCTGGGGGGACTAGCGGGCGCCCGAGCCCTGAATTGGATACGCAGTATTTT. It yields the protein CASSQPGGTSGRPSPELDTQYF.

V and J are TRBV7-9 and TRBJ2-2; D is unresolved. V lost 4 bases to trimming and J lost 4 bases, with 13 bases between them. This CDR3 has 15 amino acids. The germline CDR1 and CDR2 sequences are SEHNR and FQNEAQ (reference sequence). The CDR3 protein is CASSSPESGTGELFF. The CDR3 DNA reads TGTGCCAGCAGCTCCCCCGAGAGTGGCACCGGGGAGCTGTTTTTT.

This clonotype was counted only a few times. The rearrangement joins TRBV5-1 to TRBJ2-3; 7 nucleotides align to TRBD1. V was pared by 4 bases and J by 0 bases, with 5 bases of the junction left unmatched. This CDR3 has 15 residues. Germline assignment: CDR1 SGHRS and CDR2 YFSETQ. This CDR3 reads CASSPGTVSTDTQYF. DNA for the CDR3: TGCGCCAGCAGCCCCGGGACAGTTAGCACAGATACGCAGTATTTT.

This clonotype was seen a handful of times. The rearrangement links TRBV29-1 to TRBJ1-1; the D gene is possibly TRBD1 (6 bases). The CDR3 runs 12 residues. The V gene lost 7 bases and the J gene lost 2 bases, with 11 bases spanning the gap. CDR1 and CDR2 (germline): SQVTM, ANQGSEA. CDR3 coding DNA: TGCAGCGCGTTACAGGGAAACACTGAAGCTTTCTTT. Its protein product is CSALQGNTEAFF.

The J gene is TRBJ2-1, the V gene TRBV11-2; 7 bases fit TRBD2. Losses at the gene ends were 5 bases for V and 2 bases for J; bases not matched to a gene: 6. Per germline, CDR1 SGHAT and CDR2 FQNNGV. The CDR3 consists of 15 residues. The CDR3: CASSPTSQTYNEQFF. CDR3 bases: TGTGCCAGCAGCCCGACTAGCCAGACCTACAATGAGCAGTTCTTC.

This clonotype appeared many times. The CDR3 DNA reads TGTGCCTGGAGTGTACGGCGCAGGGCTAGTTCCTATGGCTACACCTTC. Protein product: CAWSVRRRASSYGYTF. V is TRBV30 and J is TRBJ1-2; D is perhaps TRBD1 (5 bases). V lost 0 bases to trimming and J lost 4 bases, with 18 bases between them. The CDR3 contains 16 residues. Germline CDR1 GTSNPN, CDR2 SVGIG (reference sequence).

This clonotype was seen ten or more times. DNA of the CDR3: TGTGCCAGCAGTGGACTTCTTTCCTACGAGCAGTACTTC. It specifies CASSGLLSYEQYF. The chain is built from TRBV2 and TRBJ2-7, with unresolved D. CDR1 SNHLY and CDR2 FYNNEI come from the germline V gene. This CDR3 contains 13 residues. V was clipped by 4 bases and J by 1 base, with 8 bases between them.

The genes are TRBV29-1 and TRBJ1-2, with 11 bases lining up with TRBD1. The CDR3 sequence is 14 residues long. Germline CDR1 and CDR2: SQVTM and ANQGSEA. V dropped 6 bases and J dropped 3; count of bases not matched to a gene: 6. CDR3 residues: CSVDRTGGYYGYTF. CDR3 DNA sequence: TGCAGCGTGGACCGGACAGGGGGCTACTATGGCTACACCTTC.

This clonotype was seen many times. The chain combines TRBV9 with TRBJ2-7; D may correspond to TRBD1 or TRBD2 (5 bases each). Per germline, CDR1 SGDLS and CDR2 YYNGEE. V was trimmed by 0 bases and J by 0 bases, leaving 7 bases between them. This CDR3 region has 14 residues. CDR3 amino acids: CASSVGGSSYEQYF. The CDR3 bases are TGTGCCAGCAGCGTAGGGGGGTCCTCCTACGAGCAGTACTTC.

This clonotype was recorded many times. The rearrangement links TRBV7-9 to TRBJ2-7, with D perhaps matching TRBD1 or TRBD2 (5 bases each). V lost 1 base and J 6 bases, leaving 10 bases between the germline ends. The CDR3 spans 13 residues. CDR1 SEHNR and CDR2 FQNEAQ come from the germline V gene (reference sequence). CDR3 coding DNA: TGTGCCAGCAGCTTAGGGGGGATCGTCGAGCAGTACTTC. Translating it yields CASSLGGIVEQYF.

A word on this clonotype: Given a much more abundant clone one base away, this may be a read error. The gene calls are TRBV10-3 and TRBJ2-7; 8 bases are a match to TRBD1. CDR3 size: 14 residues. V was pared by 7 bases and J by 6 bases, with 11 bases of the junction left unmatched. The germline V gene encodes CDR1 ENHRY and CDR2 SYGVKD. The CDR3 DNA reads TGTGCCATCATGAGTGTGACAGGGGACAGCGAGCAGTACTTC. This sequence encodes CAIMSVTGDSEQYF.

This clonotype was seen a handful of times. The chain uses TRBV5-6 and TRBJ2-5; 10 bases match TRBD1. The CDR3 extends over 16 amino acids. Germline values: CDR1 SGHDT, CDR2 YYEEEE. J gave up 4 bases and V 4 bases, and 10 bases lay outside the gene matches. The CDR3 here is CASSPRTGGVGETQYF. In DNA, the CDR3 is TGTGCCAGCAGCCCTCGGACAGGGGGGGTCGGAGAGACCCAGTACTTC.

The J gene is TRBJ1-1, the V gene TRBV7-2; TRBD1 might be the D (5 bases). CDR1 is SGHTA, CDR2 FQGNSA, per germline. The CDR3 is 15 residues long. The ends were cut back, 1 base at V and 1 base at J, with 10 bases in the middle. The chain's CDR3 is CASSLGDSWNTEAFF. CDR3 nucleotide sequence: TGTGCCAGCAGCTTAGGGGACTCGTGGAACACTGAAGCTTTCTTT.

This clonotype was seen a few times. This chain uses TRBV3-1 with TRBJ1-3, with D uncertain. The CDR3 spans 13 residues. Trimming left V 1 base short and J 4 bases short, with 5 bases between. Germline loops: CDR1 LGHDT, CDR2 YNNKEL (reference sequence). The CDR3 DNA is TGTGCCAGCAGCCAAGTGGTCGGAAACACCATATATTTT. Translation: CASSQVVGNTIYF. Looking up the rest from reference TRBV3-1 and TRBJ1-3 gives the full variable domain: DTAVSQTPKYLVTQMGNDKSIKCEQNLGHDTMYWYKQDSKKFLKIMFSYNNKELIINETVPNRFSPKSPDKAHLNLHINSLELGDSAVYFCASSQVVGNTIYFGEGSWLTVV.

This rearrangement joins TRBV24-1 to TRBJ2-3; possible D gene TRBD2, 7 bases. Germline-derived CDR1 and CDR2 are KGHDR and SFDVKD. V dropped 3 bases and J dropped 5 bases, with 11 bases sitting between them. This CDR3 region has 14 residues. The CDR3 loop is CATSDMGGGDTQYF. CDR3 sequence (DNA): TGTGCCACCAGTGATATGGGAGGGGGAGATACGCAGTATTTT.

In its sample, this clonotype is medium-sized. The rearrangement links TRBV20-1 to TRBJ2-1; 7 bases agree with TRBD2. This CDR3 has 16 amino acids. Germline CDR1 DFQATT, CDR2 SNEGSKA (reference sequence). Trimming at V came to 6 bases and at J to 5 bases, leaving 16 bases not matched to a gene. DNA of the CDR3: TGCAGTGCCGACCCAGGAGCGGGGATGACCAACAATGAGCAGTTCTTC. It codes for CSADPGAGMTNNEQFF.